The rows below give T cell receptor beta chains drawn from one sample of a study of cytomegalovirus exposure and HLA in healthy donors. Only in-frame clones appear in the TCRdb table, and some are missing; sequencing was by immunoSEQ multiplex PCR. This sample's clone table lists 45,000 to 60,000 clones. Material: PBMCs. The receptors come from a male donor in good health and CMV-seronegative. The CDR3 runs from the conserved cysteine through the conserved F or W. The D gene is left open where the match is weak.

v_call	d_call	j_call	cdr3_nt	cdr3_aa
TRBV6-5	TRBD2	TRBJ2-3	TGTGCCAGCAGTTACTCGGGGGGGACTAATACGCAGTATTTT	CASSYSGGTNTQYF
TRBV7-6	TRBD2	TRBJ2-1	TGTGCCAGCGGGGAGGGTCCGGCAGACGACAATGAGCAGTTCTTC	CASGEGPADDNEQFF
TRBV7-7	.	TRBJ2-5	TGTGCTAGCGGCCCCTCCCTGGGCAGACAGTCAGAGACCCAGTACTTC	CASGPSLGRQSETQYF
TRBV2	TRBD2	TRBJ2-1	TGTGCCAGCATTATGGGACTAGCGGGGGGCAATGAGCAGTTCTTC	CASIMGLAGGNEQFF
TRBV30	TRBD1	TRBJ1-2	TGTGCCTGGAGGACGACAGGGGAAGCTAACTATGGCTACACCTTC	CAWRTTGEANYGYTF
TRBV19	TRBD1	TRBJ2-1	TGTGCCAGTAGTATAGCCCATAGTCCCCGGACAGGCGGATACAATGAGCAGTTCTTC	CASSIAHSPRTGGYNEQFF
TRBV14	.	TRBJ1-2	TGTGCCAGCAGCCACAGGGGCAAGGTCTATGGCTACACCTTC	CASSHRGKVYGYTF
TRBV27	.	TRBJ1-6	TGTGCCAGCAGCCTAACCGCATACAATTCACCCCTCCACTTT	CASSLTAYNSPLHF
TRBV5-4	.	TRBJ1-1	TGTGCCAGCTCACGGGGGGTGCTCATGAACACTGAAGCTTTCTTT	CASSRGVLMNTEAFF
TRBV6-4	.	TRBJ2-2	TGTGCCAGCAGTGACCCCCGTTGGGGGCCGGACACCGGGGAGCTGTTTTTT	CASSDPRWGPDTGELFF
TRBV5-1	.	TRBJ2-6	TGCGCCAGCAGCTTGGGTTCAGGCTCTGGGGCCAACGTCCTGACTTTC	CASSLGSGSGANVLTF
TRBV18	.	TRBJ1-2	TGTGCCAGCTCACCAGACAGTAACTATGGCTACACCTTC	CASSPDSNYGYTF
TRBV7-8	.	TRBJ2-5	TGTGCCAGCAGCTCTGCCACGGCCAGGGAGACCCAGTACTTC	CASSSATARETQYF
TRBV18	TRBD1	TRBJ1-1	TGTGCCAGCTCGGGTCGGACAGGGGCTGAAGCTTTCTTT	CASSGRTGAEAFF
TRBV27	.	TRBJ2-7	TGTGCCAGCACTAAAACCTTTACAGGGGAGCAGTACTTC	CASTKTFTGEQYF
TRBV4-1	TRBD1	TRBJ2-7	TGCGCCAGCAGCCAGGAGACAGGGGGCATGAACTTC	CASSQETGGMNF
TRBV19	TRBD2	TRBJ2-7	TGTGCCAGTAGTATAGATCGGGGGGGGTCCTACGAGCAGTACTTC	CASSIDRGGSYEQYF
TRBV10-3	TRBD1	TRBJ1-5	TGTGCCATCAGTTCTCAGGGGGACAATCAGCCCCAGCATTTT	CAISSQGDNQPQHF